This T cell receptor (beta chain) is from a study of blood T cell repertoires in COVID-19. Study details: Samples came from the United States, Italy and Spain, spanning acute and convalescent COVID-19. T cells, B-cell-depleted T cells, or PBMCs provided the cDNA or gDNA that served as material.

This clone was seen a single time. Trimming took 6 bases from V and 1 from J; bases not matched to a gene: 5. The CDR3 covers 15 residues. In germline, CDR1 is MNHEY, CDR2 SMNVEV (reference sequence). The authors' processing: By means of reference gene primer amplification, nucleated cell counts were estimated. Clones were sequenced by immunoSEQ multiplex PCR, and TCRdb holds only the in-frame ones, with some missing. Clone size and V and J calls were adopted from that table, with D and trimming inferred from the DNA. The sample shows roughly 200,000 clones, more than 70% of them seen only once. Cohorts were based on clinical histories the participants reported.

Source material: PBMCs or T cells enriched from blood (not recorded which). The V call is TRBV27, the J call TRBJ1-1, with 10 bases identical to TRBD1. The receptor was derived from a man aged 35 to 55 who had recovered from COVID-19. The CDR3 sequence is CASSPRDRGNTEAFF. The CDR3 DNA reads TGTGCCAGCAGCCCCCGGGACAGGGGGAACACTGAAGCTTTCTTT.